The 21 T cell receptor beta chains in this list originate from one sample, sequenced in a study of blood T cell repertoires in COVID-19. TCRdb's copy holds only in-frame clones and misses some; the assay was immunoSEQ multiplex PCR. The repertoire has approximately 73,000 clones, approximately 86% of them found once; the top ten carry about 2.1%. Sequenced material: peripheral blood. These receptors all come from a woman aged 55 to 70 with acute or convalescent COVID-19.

The CDR3: CASSEQDYSNQPQHF. DNA of the CDR3: TGTGCCAGCAGTGAGCAGGACTATAGCAATCAGCCCCAGCATTTT. The chain is built from TRBV2 and TRBJ1-5; D ambiguous. The germline V gene encodes CDR1 SNHLY and CDR2 FYNNEI. Trimming took 3 bases from V and 0 from J, leaving 9 bases between them. The CDR3 consists of 15 residues.

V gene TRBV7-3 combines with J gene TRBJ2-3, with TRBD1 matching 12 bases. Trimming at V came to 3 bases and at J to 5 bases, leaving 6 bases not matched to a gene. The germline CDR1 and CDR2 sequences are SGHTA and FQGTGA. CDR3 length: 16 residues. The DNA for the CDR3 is TGTGCCAGCAGCTTGATGGGACAGGGGGCAGAAGATACGCAGTATTTT. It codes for CASSLMGQGAEDTQYF.

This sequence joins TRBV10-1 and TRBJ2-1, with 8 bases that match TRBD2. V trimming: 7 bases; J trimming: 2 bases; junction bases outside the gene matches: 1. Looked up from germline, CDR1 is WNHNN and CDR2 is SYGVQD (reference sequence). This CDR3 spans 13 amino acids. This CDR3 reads CASKREPYNEQFF. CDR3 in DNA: TGCGCCAGCAAGCGGGAGCCCTACAATGAGCAGTTCTTC.

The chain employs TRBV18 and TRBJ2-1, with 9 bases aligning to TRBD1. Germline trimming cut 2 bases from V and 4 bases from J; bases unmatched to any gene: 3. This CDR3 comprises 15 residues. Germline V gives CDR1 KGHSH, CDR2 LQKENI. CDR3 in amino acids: CASSPGTGKYNEQFF. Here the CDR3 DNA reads TGTGCCAGCTCACCAGGGACAGGGAAGTACAATGAGCAGTTCTTC.

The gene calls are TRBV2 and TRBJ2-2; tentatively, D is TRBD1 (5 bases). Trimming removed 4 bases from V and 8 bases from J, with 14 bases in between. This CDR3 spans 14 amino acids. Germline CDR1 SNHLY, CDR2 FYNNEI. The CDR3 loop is CASSAGLPGGELFF. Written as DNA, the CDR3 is TGTGCCAGCAGTGCGGGCCTGCCAGGGGGGGAGCTGTTTTTT. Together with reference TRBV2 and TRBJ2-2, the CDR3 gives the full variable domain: EPEVTQTPSHQVTQMGQEVILRCVPISNHLYFYWYRQILGQKVEFLVSFYNNEISEKSEIFDDQFSVERPDGSNFTLKIRSTKLEDSAMYFCASSAGLPGGELFFGEGSRLTVL.

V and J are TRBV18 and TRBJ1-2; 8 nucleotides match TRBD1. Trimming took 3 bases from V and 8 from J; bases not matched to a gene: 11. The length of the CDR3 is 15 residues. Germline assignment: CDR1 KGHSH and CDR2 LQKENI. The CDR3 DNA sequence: TGTGCCAGCTCACCGCCCCGTGGGACAGGCCCGGGCTACACCTTC. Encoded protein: CASSPPRGTGPGYTF.

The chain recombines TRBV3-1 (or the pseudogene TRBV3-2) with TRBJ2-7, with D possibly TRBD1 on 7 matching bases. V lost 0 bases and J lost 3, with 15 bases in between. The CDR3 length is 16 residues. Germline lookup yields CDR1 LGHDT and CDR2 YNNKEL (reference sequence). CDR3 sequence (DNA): TGTGCCAGCAGCCAAGACCGGAGGGGGCTATACTACGAGCAGTACTTC. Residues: CASSQDRRGLYYEQYF.

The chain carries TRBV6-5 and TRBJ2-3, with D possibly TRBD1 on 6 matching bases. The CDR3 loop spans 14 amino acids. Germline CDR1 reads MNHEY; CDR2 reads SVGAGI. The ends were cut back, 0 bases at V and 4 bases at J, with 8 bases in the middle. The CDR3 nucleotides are TGTGCCAGCAGTTACTCAGAGGGGGCAGATACGCAGTATTTT. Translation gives CASSYSEGADTQYF.

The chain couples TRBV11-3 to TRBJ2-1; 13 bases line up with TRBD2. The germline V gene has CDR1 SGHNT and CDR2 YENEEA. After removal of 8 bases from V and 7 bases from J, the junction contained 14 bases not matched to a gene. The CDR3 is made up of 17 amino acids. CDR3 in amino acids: CASGNRTSGSTRNEQFF. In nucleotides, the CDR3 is TGTGCCAGCGGGAATCGGACTAGCGGGAGTACCAGGAATGAGCAGTTCTTC.

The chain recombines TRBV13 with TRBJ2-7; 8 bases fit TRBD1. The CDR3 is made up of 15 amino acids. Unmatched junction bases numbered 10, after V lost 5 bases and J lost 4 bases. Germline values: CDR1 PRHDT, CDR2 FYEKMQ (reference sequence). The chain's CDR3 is CASSLSGTGGYEQYF. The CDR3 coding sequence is TGTGCCAGCAGCCTTAGTGGGACAGGCGGGTACGAGCAGTACTTC.

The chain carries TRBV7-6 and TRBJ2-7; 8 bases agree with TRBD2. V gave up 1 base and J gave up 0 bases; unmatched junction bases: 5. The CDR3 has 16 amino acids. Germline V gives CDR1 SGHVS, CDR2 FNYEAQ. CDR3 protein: CASSLVGGGSSYEQYF. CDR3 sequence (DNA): TGTGCCAGCAGCTTAGTTGGCGGGGGGAGCTCCTACGAGCAGTACTTC.

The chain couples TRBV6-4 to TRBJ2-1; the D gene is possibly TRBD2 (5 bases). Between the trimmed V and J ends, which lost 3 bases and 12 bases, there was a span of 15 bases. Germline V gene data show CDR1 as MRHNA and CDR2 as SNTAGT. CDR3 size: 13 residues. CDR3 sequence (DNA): TGTGCCAGCAGTGAGCGGGCCTCACTCGTGCAGTTCTTC. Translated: CASSERASLVQFF.

Here the CDR3 reads CAISGDLAGDNEQFF. As DNA, the CDR3 is TGTGCCATCTCCGGGGACTTAGCGGGAGACAATGAGCAGTTCTTC. J is TRBJ2-1 and V is TRBV10-3; 9 bases map to TRBD2. The trim removed 8 bases at V and 5 bases at J, leaving 10 bases unmatched. The CDR3 length is 15 residues. Germline CDR1 and CDR2: ENHRY and SYGVKD.

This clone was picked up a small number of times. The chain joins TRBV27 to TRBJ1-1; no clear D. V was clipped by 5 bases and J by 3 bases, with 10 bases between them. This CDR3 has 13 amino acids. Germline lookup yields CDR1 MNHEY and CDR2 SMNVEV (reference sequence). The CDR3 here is CASSTRLYTEAFF. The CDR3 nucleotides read TGTGCCAGCAGTACGCGACTGTACACTGAAGCTTTCTTT.

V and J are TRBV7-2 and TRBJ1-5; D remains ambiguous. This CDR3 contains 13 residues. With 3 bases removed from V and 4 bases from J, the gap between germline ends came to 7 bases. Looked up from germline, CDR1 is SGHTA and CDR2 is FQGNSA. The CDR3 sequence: CASSFGGNQPQHF. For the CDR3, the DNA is TGTGCCAGCAGCTTCGGAGGGAATCAGCCCCAGCATTTT.

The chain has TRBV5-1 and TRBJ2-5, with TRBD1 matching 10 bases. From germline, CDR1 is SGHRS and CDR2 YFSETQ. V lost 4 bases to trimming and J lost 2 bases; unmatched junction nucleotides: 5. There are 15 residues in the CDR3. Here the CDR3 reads CASSKGQGEQETQYF. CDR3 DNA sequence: TGCGCCAGCAGCAAAGGACAGGGGGAACAAGAGACCCAGTACTTC.

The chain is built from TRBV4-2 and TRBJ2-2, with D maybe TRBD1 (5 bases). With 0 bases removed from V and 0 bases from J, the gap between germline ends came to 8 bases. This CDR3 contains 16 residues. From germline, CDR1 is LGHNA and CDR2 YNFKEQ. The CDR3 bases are TGTGCCAGCAGCCAAGATCCGGACACGAACACCGGGGAGCTGTTTTTT. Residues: CASSQDPDTNTGELFF.

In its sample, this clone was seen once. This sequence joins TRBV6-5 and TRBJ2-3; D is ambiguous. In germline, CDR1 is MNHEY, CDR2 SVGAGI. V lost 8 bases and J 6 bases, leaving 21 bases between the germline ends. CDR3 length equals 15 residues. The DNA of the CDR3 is TGTGCCAGCGATCGGCAGGTCGCAGGTGGGGATACGCAGTATTTT. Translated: CASDRQVAGGDTQYF.

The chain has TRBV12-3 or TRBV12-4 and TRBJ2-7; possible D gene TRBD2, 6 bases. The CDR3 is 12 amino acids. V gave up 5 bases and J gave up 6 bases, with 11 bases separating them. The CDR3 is CASSNQGGEQYF. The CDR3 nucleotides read TGTGCCAGCAGTAATCAGGGAGGCGAGCAGTACTTC.

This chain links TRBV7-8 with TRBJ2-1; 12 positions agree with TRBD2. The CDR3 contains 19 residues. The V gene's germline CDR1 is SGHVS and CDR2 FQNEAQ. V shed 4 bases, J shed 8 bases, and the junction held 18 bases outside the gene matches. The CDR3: CASSSPDSPGTSGWYEQFF. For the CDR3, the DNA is TGTGCCAGCAGCTCTCCGGACAGCCCCGGGACTAGCGGGTGGTATGAGCAGTTCTTC.

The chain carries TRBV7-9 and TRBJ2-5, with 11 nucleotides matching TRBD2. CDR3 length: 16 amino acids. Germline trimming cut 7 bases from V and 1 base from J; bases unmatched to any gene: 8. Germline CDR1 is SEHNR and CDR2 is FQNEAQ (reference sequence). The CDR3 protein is CASTHGTSGLQETQYF. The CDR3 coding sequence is TGTGCCAGCACCCATGGGACTAGCGGTCTCCAAGAGACCCAGTACTTC.